The 17 T cell receptor beta chains listed next were all sequenced from one sample in a study of CD8+ T cells in alopecia areata. Following extraction, RNA underwent reverse transcription to cDNA, which served as the sequencing template. TCRdb's copy holds only in-frame clones and misses some; the assay was immunoSEQ multiplex PCR. The table records about 200,000 clones, roughly three fifths of them present only once. The sample comprised CD8+ T cells sorted from blood. The receptors originated from a human donor in good health.

J is TRBJ2-5 and V is TRBV7-9; 8 bases are a match to TRBD2. With 0 bases clipped from V and 4 bases from J, the junction kept 13 bases outside the gene matches. Germline V CDR1 and CDR2: SEHNR, FQNEAQ (reference sequence). The CDR3 is 18 amino acids. The CDR3 coding sequence is TGTGCCAGCAGCTTAGCCCCCCCTGCGAGCGGGGGTAGAGAGACCCAGTACTTC. This codes for CASSLAPPASGGRETQYF.

The chain recombines TRBV29-1 with TRBJ1-2; D might be TRBD1 (6 bases). This CDR3 is built from 11 residues. V lost 6 bases and J lost 6, with 11 bases in between. Germline CDR1 reads SQVTM; CDR2 reads ANQGSEA. This chain's CDR3 is CSVLQGNGYTF. Here the CDR3 DNA reads TGCAGCGTGCTACAGGGCAATGGCTACACCTTC.

The CDR3 here is CASSYSQEGTDTQYF. The CDR3 DNA is TGTGCCAGCAGTTACTCCCAGGAGGGGACAGATACGCAGTATTTT. The genes are TRBV6-5 and TRBJ2-3; the D gene is possibly TRBD2 (6 bases). The CDR3 has 15 residues. Germline-derived CDR1 and CDR2 are MNHEY and SVGAGI. Between the trimmed V and J ends, which lost 0 bases and 3 bases, there was a span of 10 bases.

This clone was observed a handful of times. The chain couples TRBV30 to TRBJ1-5, with a possible D match to TRBD1 (5 bases). This CDR3 has 15 residues. The germline gives CDR1 GTSNPN, CDR2 SVGIG (reference sequence). V lost 2 bases and J 3 bases, leaving 14 bases between the germline ends. DNA for the CDR3: TGTGCCTGGAGTATGGGACCGAGGAACAATCAGCCCCAGCATTTT. Its protein is CAWSMGPRNNQPQHF.

The V gene is TRBV2, the J gene TRBJ2-7, with D tentatively TRBD1 (6 bases). CDR3 length: 15 amino acids. V was cut by 1 base and J by 4 bases, with 14 bases left in between. The V gene's germline CDR1 is SNHLY and CDR2 FYNNEI. CDR3 coding DNA: TGTGCCAGCAGTGAAGTAGGCGGCAGGGGATACGAGCAGTACTTC. Translated, it gives CASSEVGGRGYEQYF.

This sequence joins TRBV18 and TRBJ2-5, with D perhaps given as TRBD1 or TRBD2 (6 bases each). This CDR3 spans 15 amino acids. V was shortened by 0 bases and J by 6 bases, with 14 bases between the two germline ends. Germline values: CDR1 KGHSH, CDR2 LQKENI. The CDR3 reads CASSPPRLGGKTQYF. As DNA, the CDR3 is TGTGCCAGCTCACCACCGCGACTCGGGGGCAAGACCCAGTACTTC.

The chain uses TRBV4-1 and TRBJ2-3, with 9 bases matching TRBD2. CDR3 length: 16 residues. Trimming removed 4 bases from V and 2 bases from J; junction bases left unmatched: 7. Germline V lookup: CDR1 MGHRA, CDR2 YSYEKL. The CDR3 DNA sequence: TGCGCCAGCAGCCCCTACAAGCGGGGGGACACAGATACGCAGTATTTT. It translates to CASSPYKRGDTDTQYF.

The gene calls are TRBV9 and TRBJ1-1; D unresolved. The germline gives CDR1 SGDLS, CDR2 YYNGEE. Trimming took off 5 bases at V and 1 base at J, with 9 bases between the two ends. The CDR3 covers 13 residues. The DNA of the CDR3 is TGTGCCAGCAGTACATCAGGGAACACTGAAGCTTTCTTT. Its translation is CASSTSGNTEAFF. Full variable domain (rest looked up from reference TRBV9 and TRBJ1-1): DSGVTQTPKHLITATGQRVTLRCSPRSGDLSVYWYQQSLDQGLQFLIQYYNGEERAKGNILERFSAQQFPDLHSELNLSSLELGDSALYFCASSTSGNTEAFFGQGTRLTVV.

V usage is TRBV25-1 and J usage is TRBJ2-7, with 8 bases matching TRBD1. The CDR3 covers 13 residues. V shed 5 bases, J shed 4 bases, and the junction held 4 bases outside the gene matches. Per germline, CDR1 MGHDK and CDR2 SYGVNS. CDR3 DNA sequence: TGTGCCAGCAGTCCCTACAGGGGGTACGAGCAGTACTTC. Protein sequence: CASSPYRGYEQYF.

A word on this clone: Other DNA sequences in the sample encode the same CDR3. The chain carries TRBV7-9 and TRBJ1-1; D call uncertain. V was pared by 2 bases and J by 4 bases, with 2 bases between. The CDR3 has 11 residues. In germline, CDR1 is SEHNR, CDR2 FQNEAQ (reference sequence). As DNA, the CDR3 is TGTGCCAGCAGCTTAAGCACTGAAGCTTTCTTT. Its protein is CASSLSTEAFF.

The gene calls are TRBV28 and TRBJ2-7, with 9 bases identical to TRBD2. Germline assignment: CDR1 MDHEN and CDR2 SYDVKM. This CDR3 region has 16 residues. J gave up 5 bases and V 3 bases, and 11 bases lay outside the gene matches. The CDR3 loop reads CASSFSPLGGGDEQYF. The CDR3 DNA reads as TGTGCCAGCAGTTTTTCCCCTTTGGGCGGGGGGGACGAGCAGTACTTC.

V gene TRBV29-1 combines with J gene TRBJ2-7; possible D gene TRBD1, 6 bases. The germline V and J ends were trimmed by 0 bases and 0 bases, with 12 bases remaining between them. This CDR3 has 15 amino acids. CDR1 and CDR2 (germline): SQVTM, ANQGSEA. The CDR3 DNA follows: TGCAGCGTTGAAGATAGGGACACCTTCTCCTACGAGCAGTACTTC. This encodes CSVEDRDTFSYEQYF.

The genes are TRBV9 and TRBJ1-1, with unresolved D. CDR3 length equals 11 residues. The V gene lost 4 bases and the J gene lost 8 bases, with 9 bases spanning the gap. Germline V lookup: CDR1 SGDLS, CDR2 YYNGEE. The CDR3 bases are TGTGCCAGCAGCCCTAATGGGGAAGCTTTCTTT. Protein product: CASSPNGEAFF. Variable domain in full (rest from reference TRBV9 and TRBJ1-1): DSGVTQTPKHLITATGQRVTLRCSPRSGDLSVYWYQQSLDQGLQFLIQYYNGEERAKGNILERFSAQQFPDLHSELNLSSLELGDSALYFCASSPNGEAFFGQGTRLTVV.

The genes are TRBV11-2 and TRBJ1-2, with a weak D call TRBD1 (6 bases). V lost 5 bases to trimming and J lost 4 bases, with 17 bases between them. The germline V gene has CDR1 SGHAT and CDR2 FQNNGV. This CDR3 spans 15 amino acids. The CDR3 DNA reads as TGTGCCAGCAGCCTCGCAGGGACAAGCATCTATGGCTACACCTTC. Its protein product is CASSLAGTSIYGYTF.

This chain links TRBV11-1 with TRBJ1-1, with D maybe TRBD1 (6 bases). Deletions cut 6 bases from V and 0 bases from J, with 11 bases between. CDR1 is SGHAT, CDR2 FQDESV, per germline (reference sequence). The CDR3 is made up of 14 amino acids. Written as DNA, the CDR3 is TGTGCCAGCAGTCGGGACACGTTGAACACTGAAGCTTTCTTT. It encodes CASSRDTLNTEAFF.

The V gene is TRBV5-4, the J gene TRBJ1-1, with D unresolved. Trimming pared 5 bases from V and 5 bases from J, leaving 13 bases between. CDR3 length equals 13 residues. Germline CDR1 reads SGHNT; CDR2 reads YYREEE (reference sequence). DNA of the CDR3: TGTGCCAGCAGTCCCGGGGAGAGGACTGAAGCTTTCTTT. Encoded protein: CASSPGERTEAFF.

V usage is TRBV5-4 and J usage is TRBJ2-7, with 9 positions matching TRBD1. Germline V gene sequence: CDR1 SGHNT, CDR2 YYREEE (reference sequence). The junction had 5 bases not matched to a gene; V was cut back by 4 bases and J by 3 bases. This CDR3 has 14 amino acids. CDR3 nucleotides: TGTGCCAGCAGCGCCACAGGGGGCGGCTACGAGCAGTACTTC. It codes for CASSATGGGYEQYF.